This record looks at one TCR beta chain sequence and its context. The antigen is undetermined. V lost 0 bases to trimming and J lost 1 base, with 7 bases between them. Germline lookup yields CDR1 MGHRA and CDR2 YSYEKL. The CDR3 is made up of 14 amino acids. This specimen belongs to a study of T cell repertoires in cytomegalovirus infection. Study summary: In public TCR beta signatures, there were indications of both CMV infection and matching HLA type. Regarding the study as a whole: The ex vivo response showed dominance by HLA-C-restricted CMV-specific TCR beta clonotypes. Cumulative frequency of public TCR beta families picked out carriers of CMV plus the relevant HLA.

A single record per CDR3 protein comes from TCRdb applying MiXCR to the reads. Here the sample spans around 710,000 distinct CDR3 sequences, about 27% being singletons. Source: cultured CD8+ T cells from PBMCs, taken from culture after CMV antigen stimulation. This clonotype was obtained from a human donor in good health (CMV status not recorded). Some clones in this sample may be carry-over from other donors' samples. J is TRBJ2-7 and V is TRBV4-1; D unclear. The CDR3 reads CASSQEFGSYEQYF. The DNA of the CDR3 is TGCGCCAGCAGCCAAGAATTCGGTTCCTACGAGCAGTACTTC.